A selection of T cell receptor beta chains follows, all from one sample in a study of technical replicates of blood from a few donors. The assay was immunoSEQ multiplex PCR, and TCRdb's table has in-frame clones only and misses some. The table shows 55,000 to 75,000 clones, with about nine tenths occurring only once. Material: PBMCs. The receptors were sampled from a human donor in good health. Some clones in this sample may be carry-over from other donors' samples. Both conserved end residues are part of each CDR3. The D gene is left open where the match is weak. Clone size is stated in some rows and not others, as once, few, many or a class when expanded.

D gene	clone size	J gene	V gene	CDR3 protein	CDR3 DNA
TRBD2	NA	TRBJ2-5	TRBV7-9	CASSPRLAGDGETQYF	TGTGCCAGCAGCCCCCGACTAGCGGGAGATGGAGAGACCCAGTACTTC
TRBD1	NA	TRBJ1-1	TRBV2	CASSEGLRGFGNTEAFF	TGTGCCAGCAGTGAGGGCCTCAGGGGGTTCGGGAACACTGAAGCTTTCTTT
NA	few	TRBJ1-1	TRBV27	CASSSPPNTEAFF	TGTGCCAGCAGTTCTCCCCCGAACACTGAAGCTTTCTTT
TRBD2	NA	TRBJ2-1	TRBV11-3	CASSFGTSGSRYEQFF	TGTGCCAGCAGCTTCGGGACTAGCGGGAGTCGATATGAGCAGTTCTTC
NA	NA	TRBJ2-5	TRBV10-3	CAIKSPSGETQYF	TGTGCCATCAAATCCCCGTCGGGTGAGACCCAGTACTTC
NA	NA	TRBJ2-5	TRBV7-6	CASSLEDGQETQYF	TGTGCCAGCAGCCTGGAGGACGGACAAGAGACCCAGTACTTC
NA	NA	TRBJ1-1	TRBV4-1	CASSHLGQKINTEAFF	TGCGCCAGCAGCCACCTTGGACAGAAGATTAACACTGAAGCTTTCTTT
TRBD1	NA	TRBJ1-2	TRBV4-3	CASSQDLAGQGGGYGYTF	TGCGCCAGCAGCCAAGATCTGGCGGGACAGGGGGGTGGGTATGGCTACACCTTC
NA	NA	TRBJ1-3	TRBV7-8	CASSRDSSSGNTIYF	TGTGCCAGCAGCCGGGACTCGAGCTCTGGAAACACCATATATTTT
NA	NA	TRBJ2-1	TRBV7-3	CASSSTPLGEQFF	TGTGCCAGCAGCTCAACCCCCCTCGGGGAGCAGTTCTTC
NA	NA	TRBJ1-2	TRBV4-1	CASSHGGRGYTF	TGCGCCAGCAGCCATGGGGGCCGTGGCTACACCTTC
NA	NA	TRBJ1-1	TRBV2	CASSVAGGTEAFF	TGTGCCAGCAGTGTCGCTGGGGGGACTGAAGCTTTCTTT
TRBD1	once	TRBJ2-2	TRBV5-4	CASSLVGQGAAGELFF	TGTGCCAGCAGCTTGGTAGGACAGGGGGCGGCCGGGGAGCTGTTTTTT
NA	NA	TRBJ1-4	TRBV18	CASSPVSGTNEKLFF	TGTGCCAGCTCACCGGTCAGTGGAACTAATGAAAAACTGTTTTTT
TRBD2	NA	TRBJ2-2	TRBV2	CASRLGGGTGELFF	TGTGCCAGCAGGCTGGGGGGGGGCACCGGGGAGCTGTTTTTT
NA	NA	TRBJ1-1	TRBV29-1	CSVERNRWNTEAFF	TGCAGCGTTGAACGAAACAGGTGGAACACTGAAGCTTTCTTT
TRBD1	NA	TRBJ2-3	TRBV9	CASSLQGAPDTQYF	TGTGCCAGCAGCTTACAGGGGGCCCCAGATACGCAGTATTTT
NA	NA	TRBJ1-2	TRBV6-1	CASSDYLGGLYGYTF	TGTGCCAGCAGTGATTACCTCGGCGGGCTCTATGGCTACACCTTC
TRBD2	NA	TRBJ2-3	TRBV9	CASSVLAATSTDTQYF	TGTGCCAGCAGCGTCCTAGCGGCGACCTCCACAGATACGCAGTATTTT
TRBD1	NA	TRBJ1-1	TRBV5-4	CASSLAGTGYTEAFF	TGTGCCAGCAGCTTGGCAGGGACAGGGTACACTGAAGCTTTCTTT